Listed below are T cell receptor beta chains from one sample, sequenced in a study of blood T cell repertoires in COVID-19. Some clones are missing from TCRdb's copy, which holds only in-frame ones; the method was immunoSEQ multiplex PCR. The table records roughly 320,000 clones, 90% of them present only once. The material sequenced was PBMCs or T cells enriched from blood (not recorded which). The receptors come from a woman under 40 who had been exposed to COVID-19. CDR3s include the opening cysteine and the closing phenylalanine or tryptophan. The D gene is left open where the match is weak. Expanded clones get a size class; other rows say once, few or many, or leave the size out.

V	D	size	length	J	DNA	CDR3
TRBV6-1	TRBD1	NA	17	TRBJ2-7	TGTGCCAGCAGTGCCCCGGGACAGGGATACAGGTCCTACGAGCAGTACTTC	CASSAPGQGYRSYEQYF
TRBV15	TRBD2	NA	16	TRBJ2-5	TGTGCCACCAGCAGAGAGGGTAGCGGGGGGTATGAGACCCAGTACTTC	CATSREGSGGYETQYF
TRBV10-3	TRBD2	NA	14	TRBJ2-7	TGTGCCATCAGTGAACTAGCGGGGAGGGACGAGCAGTACTTC	CAISELAGRDEQYF
TRBV4-2	TRBD2	NA	17	TRBJ2-5	TGTGCCAGCAGCCAAGATTACGGAGCGGGGGCTCAAGAGACCCAGTACTTC	CASSQDYGAGAQETQYF
TRBV6-1	TRBD2	NA	16	TRBJ2-3	TGTGCCAGCAGTGAAGCTATAGCGGGGGGGATGGGTACGCAGTATTTT	CASSEAIAGGMGTQYF
TRBV5-4	TRBD1	NA	17	TRBJ1-6	TGTGCCAGCAGCCTTGGGACAGGGGGAACCTATAATTCACCCCTCCACTTT	CASSLGTGGTYNSPLHF
TRBV2	TRBD1	few	15	TRBJ1-1	TGTGCCAGCAGGATGACAGGGTTAGAGATCGGTGAAGCTTTCTTT	CASRMTGLEIGEAFF
TRBV27	TRBD1	NA	13	TRBJ1-6	TGTGCCAGCAGGGGACAGCGGTCGTCACCCCTCCACTTT	CASRGQRSSPLHF
TRBV12-3/TRBV12-4	NA	NA	13	TRBJ1-2	TGTGCCAGCACCTGGGGGCTCGACTATGGCTACACCTTC	CASTWGLDYGYTF
TRBV9	NA	NA	15	TRBJ1-1	TGTGCCAGCAGCGTAGGGGTTAAAGGAGGGGATCGAGCTTTCTTT	CASSVGVKGGDRAFF
TRBV6-5	TRBD1	few	14	TRBJ2-1	TGTGCCAGCAGCGGACAGGGTATAAGAAATGAGCAGTTCTTC	CASSGQGIRNEQFF
TRBV7-6	NA	NA	13	TRBJ1-1	TGTGCCAGCAGCTTATCAGCGTTGACTGAAGCTTTCTTT	CASSLSALTEAFF
TRBV6-4	NA	NA	14	TRBJ2-3	TGTGCCAGCAGTCCCGGGACTGCCTCTTATACGCAGTATTTT	CASSPGTASYTQYF
TRBV6-5	NA	NA	12	TRBJ1-5	TGTGCCAGGTCGTATAGCAATCAGCCCCAGCATTTT	CARSYSNQPQHF
TRBV10-3	TRBD1	NA	15	TRBJ2-5	TGTGCCATCAGTGAGTCACAGGGGGCAGGAGAGACCCAGTACTTC	CAISESQGAGETQYF
TRBV24-1	TRBD1	NA	15	TRBJ2-3	TGTGCCACCAGTGATTCCGCAGGGGGCGCAGATACGCAGTATTTT	CATSDSAGGADTQYF
TRBV6-1	TRBD1	NA	16	TRBJ2-3	TGTGCCAGCAGTGTGGCCAGGGGGTACGGCACAGATACGCAGTATTTT	CASSVARGYGTDTQYF
TRBV18	NA	NA	15	TRBJ2-3	TGTGCCAGCTCACAGGCCGGGTTTAGCACAGATACGCAGTATTTT	CASSQAGFSTDTQYF
TRBV16	NA	NA	14	TRBJ1-2	TGTGCCAGCAGCCAACAGGGGATGGGCTATGGCTACACCTTC	CASSQQGMGYGYTF
TRBV4-1	NA	NA	17	TRBJ2-7	TGCGCCAGCAGACCCTATCACCGGGACATACGTTCCTACGAGCAGTACTTC	CASRPYHRDIRSYEQYF
TRBV5-1	NA	NA	12	TRBJ2-1	TGCGCCAGCAGCCCTGACACCAATGAGCAGTTCTTC	CASSPDTNEQFF
TRBV5-1	TRBD1	NA	15	TRBJ2-7	TGCGCCAGCAGCTTGGCCTCAGGGACAGTATACGAGCAGTACTTC	CASSLASGTVYEQYF
TRBV4-1	NA	NA	16	TRBJ1-5	TGCGCCAGCAGCCATACCGGCAGGCAGGGAAATCGGCCCCAGCATTTT	CASSHTGRQGNRPQHF
TRBV5-4	NA	once	15	TRBJ1-1	TGTGCCAGCAGCCGCCCGGGACACCTGAACACTGAAGCTTTCTTT	CASSRPGHLNTEAFF
TRBV7-2	TRBD2	NA	15	TRBJ2-4	TGTGCCAGCACCGGTGGAGCCGCGGGGGAAAACATTCAGTACTTC	CASTGGAAGENIQYF
TRBV5-1	TRBD1	NA	17	TRBJ1-6	TGCGCCAGCAGCTCCGGGACAGGGGGCGTTGGGGGTTCACCCCTCCACTTT	CASSSGTGGVGGSPLHF
TRBV10-3	NA	NA	16	TRBJ2-5	TGTGCCATCAGCCAAGAGGAAGCGTCGGGCCAAGAGACCCAGTACTTC	CAISQEEASGQETQYF
TRBV11-1	TRBD1	NA	14	TRBJ1-1	TGTGCCAGCAGCTTCGCGGGTACAGGGGCGGAAGCTTTCTTT	CASSFAGTGAEAFF
TRBV24-1	TRBD1	NA	16	TRBJ2-2	TGTGCCACCAGTGATTTCCGACAGGGGAGGCACGGGGAGCTGTTTTTT	CATSDFRQGRHGELFF
TRBV10-3	NA	NA	13	TRBJ1-2	TGTGCCATCAGTTCCTCCAGGGATCGTGGCTACACCTTC	CAISSSRDRGYTF
TRBV5-1	TRBD2	NA	14	TRBJ2-5	TGCGCCAGCAAAAGGACTAGCGAGAGAGAGACCCAGTACTTC	CASKRTSERETQYF
TRBV5-1	NA	NA	13	TRBJ2-7	TGCGCCAGCAGCCAGGGTGGGTCCTACGAGCAGTACTTC	CASSQGGSYEQYF
TRBV7-8	NA	NA	16	TRBJ2-3	TGTGCCAGCAGCCCCGACCCACAGGGTGCGAAGGATACGCAGTATTTT	CASSPDPQGAKDTQYF
TRBV18	TRBD1	NA	15	TRBJ1-5	TGTGCCAGCTCGAGACAGGGGTTGAACAATCAGCCCCAGCATTTT	CASSRQGLNNQPQHF
TRBV7-2	NA	few	14	TRBJ2-2	TGTGCCAGCAGCTTAGCGGCGGGCACCGGGGAGCTGTTTTTT	CASSLAAGTGELFF
TRBV4-2	NA	NA	12	TRBJ1-2	TGTGCCAGCAGGGAGGGCAGGGACGGCTACACCTTC	CASREGRDGYTF
TRBV10-3	NA	once	13	TRBJ1-5	TGTGCCACCAGACAGTCTAGCAATCAGCCCCAGCATTTT	CATRQSSNQPQHF
TRBV19	TRBD2	NA	17	TRBJ2-3	TGTGCCAGTAGTATAGTGAGCGGACTAGCGGGCACAGATACGCAGTATTTT	CASSIVSGLAGTDTQYF
TRBV11-3	NA	NA	13	TRBJ2-1	TGTGCCAGCAGCTTAAGTTTCAGCAATGAGCAGTTCTTC	CASSLSFSNEQFF
TRBV5-1	NA	once	12	TRBJ1-6	TGCGCCAGCAGTTTGAGGGGGTCACCCCTCCACTTT	CASSLRGSPLHF
TRBV5-1	NA	NA	14	TRBJ1-4	TGCGCCAGCAGTTGGACAGCTTCTAATGAAAAACTGTTTTTT	CASSWTASNEKLFF
TRBV4-1	TRBD1	NA	16	TRBJ2-2	TGCGCCAGCAGCCGCCCGAAGGGGGCGTTCACCGGGGAGCTGTTTTTT	CASSRPKGAFTGELFF
TRBV19	NA	NA	14	TRBJ1-3	TGTGCCAGTAGTAAGGTGCGCAGGGCTGACACCATATATTTT	CASSKVRRADTIYF
TRBV2	NA	NA	15	TRBJ1-2	TGTGCCAGCCGCCTGGCCGGGGGTACTAACTATGGCTACACCTTC	CASRLAGGTNYGYTF
TRBV20-1	NA	NA	13	TRBJ1-2	TGCAGTGCTAGTGCCTCGGGATCTTTTGGCTACACCTTC	CSASASGSFGYTF
TRBV5-3	NA	NA	11	TRBJ2-7	TGTGCCAGAAGCCGGTACTACGAGCAGTACTTC	CARSRYYEQYF
TRBV18	TRBD1	NA	17	TRBJ1-5	TGTGCCAGCTCACCAGAGGACAGGACCTATAGCAATCAGCCCCAGCATTTT	CASSPEDRTYSNQPQHF